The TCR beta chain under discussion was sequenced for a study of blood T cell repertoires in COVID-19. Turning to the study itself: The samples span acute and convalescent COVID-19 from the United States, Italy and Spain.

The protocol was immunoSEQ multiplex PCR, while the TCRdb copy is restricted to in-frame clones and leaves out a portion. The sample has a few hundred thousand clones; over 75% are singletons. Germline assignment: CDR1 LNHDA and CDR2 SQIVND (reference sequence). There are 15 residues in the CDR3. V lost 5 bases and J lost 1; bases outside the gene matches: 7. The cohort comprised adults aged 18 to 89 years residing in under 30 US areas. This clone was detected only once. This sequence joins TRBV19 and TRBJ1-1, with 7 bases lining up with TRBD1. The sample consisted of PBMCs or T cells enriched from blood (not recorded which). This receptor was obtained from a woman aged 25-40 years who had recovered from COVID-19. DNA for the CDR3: TGTGCCAGTAGTTTGACAGGGTGGAAGAACACTGAAGCTTTCTTT. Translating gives CASSLTGWKNTEAFF.